These 26 T cell receptor beta chains came from one sample sequenced in a study of PD-L1 blockade in urothelial cancer. The data were produced by immunoSEQ multiplex PCR, yet TCRdb's version contains in-frame clones alone and is incomplete. Of approximately 58,000 clones detected, roughly 87% appear once; the ten largest clones hold roughly 4.5%. Sequencing used PBMCs, obtained around atezolizumab (anti-PD-L1) treatment. These receptors originate from a man between 65 and 85 years old with urothelial cancer.

The chain links TRBV2 to TRBJ2-3, with 15 bases that match TRBD2. J gave up 5 bases and V 8 bases, and 20 bases lay outside the gene matches. CDR1 and CDR2 (germline): SNHLY, FYNNEI. This CDR3 is built from 20 residues. The CDR3 DNA follows: TGTGCCAGCCGTCCCGGCGTAGGGACTAGCGGGAGGTCCGCCGGAGATACGCAGTATTTT. Translated: CASRPGVGTSGRSAGDTQYF.

The chain combines TRBV30 with TRBJ2-1; TRBD2 is a possible D gene (6 bases). V shed 5 bases and J shed 4 bases, with 18 bases lying between them. CDR1 is GTSNPN, CDR2 SVGIG, per germline (reference sequence). CDR3 length: 15 amino acids. In DNA form, the CDR3 reads TGTGCCTGGTCCCGCGGTAGCGGACCTTACAATGAGCAGTTCTTC. Its translation is CAWSRGSGPYNEQFF. The variable domain in full, completed from reference TRBV30 and TRBJ2-1, reads SQTIHQWPATLVQPVGSPLSLECTVEGTSNPNLYWYRQAAGRGLQLLFYSVGIGQISSEVPQNLSASRPQDRQFILSSKKLLLSDSGFYLCAWSRGSGPYNEQFFGPGTRLTVL.

This chain uses TRBV7-8 with TRBJ2-3, with D perhaps TRBD2 (6 bases). This CDR3 is built from 16 residues. Germline values: CDR1 SGHVS, CDR2 FQNEAQ. Trimming removed 4 bases at V and 0 bases at J, with 14 bases between. CDR3 bases: TGTGCCAGCAGCTCAGGGCTAGCGCCTAGCACAGATACGCAGTATTTT. It yields the protein CASSSGLAPSTDTQYF.

This clone was seen a few times. The J gene is TRBJ2-3, the V gene TRBV19, with a weak D call TRBD2 (6 bases). Trimming left V 3 bases short and J 8 bases short, with 6 bases between. Germline CDR1 is LNHDA and CDR2 is SQIVND (reference sequence). This CDR3 region has 11 residues. In DNA form, the CDR3 reads TGTGCCAGTAGTATTAGCGGTACGCAGTATTTT. The encoded protein is CASSISGTQYF.

The gene calls are TRBV5-4 and TRBJ2-1, with TRBD2 matching 10 bases. Germline loops: CDR1 SGHNT, CDR2 YYREEE (reference sequence). The CDR3 is made up of 16 amino acids. V lost 1 base, J lost 8 bases, and 9 bases stayed unmatched. The CDR3 DNA follows: TGTGCCAGCAGCTTGTCTAGCGGGAGAGTGTTCGATGAGCAGTTCTTC. Amino acid sequence: CASSLSSGRVFDEQFF.

The CDR3, as DNA: TGTGCCAGCAGCGCAGGGGGACAGGGCTCCTACGAGCAGTACTTC. Its translation is CASSAGGQGSYEQYF. The chain has TRBV28 and TRBJ2-7, with 9 bases that match TRBD1. In germline, CDR1 is MDHEN, CDR2 SYDVKM. This CDR3 is 15 amino acids long. J gave up 0 bases and V 6 bases, and 6 bases lay outside the gene matches.

The chain carries TRBV10-3 and TRBJ1-1; no clear D gene. The V gene's germline CDR1 is ENHRY and CDR2 SYGVKD. The CDR3 runs 13 residues. The V end was cut by 10 bases, the J end by 0 bases, with 12 bases between. As DNA, the CDR3 is TGTGCCACTGGAGGTTTGGTGAACACTGAAGCTTTCTTT. It translates to CATGGLVNTEAFF.

In regard to this clone: At one boundary the junction diverges from the germline segment, which might be a read error. V and J are TRBV7-7 and TRBJ2-1; TRBD2 is a possible D gene (5 bases). CDR1 and CDR2 from the germline V gene are SSHAT and FNYEAQ (reference sequence). The CDR3 length is 15 residues. CDR3 amino acids: CASSLRAGLYNEQFF. The CDR3 coding sequence is TGTGCTAGCAGCTTACGGGCGGGTCTGTACAATGAGCAGTTCTTC.

The chain is built from TRBV19 and TRBJ1-2, with D possibly TRBD1 on 6 matching bases. Trimming pared 1 base from V and 8 bases from J, leaving 17 bases between. Germline V gene lookup returns CDR1 LNHDA and CDR2 SQIVND (reference sequence). The CDR3 runs 15 residues. The CDR3 nucleotides are TGTGCCAGTAGTATAGTCGCTGGGGCAGGGGTCGGCTACACCTTC. Translation gives CASSIVAGAGVGYTF.

In its sample, this clone was seen once. This chain links TRBV6-5 with TRBJ2-1, with 9 bases fitting TRBD2. The germline gives CDR1 MNHEY, CDR2 SVGAGI. The CDR3 consists of 15 residues. The V and J ends lost 2 bases and 7 bases, in that order; junction bases with no gene match: 6. The DNA of the CDR3 is TGTGCCAGCAGTTACGTTAGCGGGAGTATTAATGAGCAGTTCTTC. Amino acids: CASSYVSGSINEQFF.

This chain connects TRBV29-1 to TRBJ2-3, with TRBD1 matching 9 bases. Germline assignment: CDR1 SQVTM and CDR2 ANQGSEA. The CDR3 has 15 residues. The V segment lost 4 bases and the J segment 2 bases; nucleotides outside the gene matches: 7. The CDR3 here is CSVGGQGGPTDTQYF. CDR3 DNA sequence: TGCAGCGTTGGGGGACAGGGTGGACCCACAGATACGCAGTATTTT.

In its sample, this clone was seen a few times. This chain links TRBV25-1 with TRBJ2-1, with D perhaps TRBD1 (5 bases). The V gene lost 2 bases and the J gene lost 4 bases, with 15 bases spanning the gap. Germline CDR1 and CDR2: MGHDK and SYGVNS. CDR3 length: 16 amino acids. In DNA, the CDR3 is TGTGCCAGCAGTGAAGGAAGGGGCGGAAAATACAATGAGCAGTTCTTC. It specifies CASSEGRGGKYNEQFF.

V is TRBV7-2 and J is TRBJ2-5, with 13 bases that match TRBD2. Trimming took 5 bases from V and 4 from J; bases not matched to a gene: 7. Germline CDR1 reads SGHTA; CDR2 reads FQGNSA. The CDR3 length is 16 residues. CDR3 nucleotides: TGTGCCAGCAGCACTAGCGGGAGGGCCCTTCGAGAGACCCAGTACTTC. The encoded protein is CASSTSGRALRETQYF.

This clone was observed once. The chain couples TRBV25-1 to TRBJ2-1; TRBD2 matches at 12 bases. Germline values: CDR1 MGHDK, CDR2 SYGVNS. Trimming cost V 4 bases and J 1 base; bases outside gene matches: 8. The CDR3 is 18 residues long. In nucleotides, the CDR3 is TGTGCCAGCAGTGGCAGAACTGGACTAGCGGGGTCCTACAATGAGCAGTTCTTC. Amino acid sequence: CASSGRTGLAGSYNEQFF.

The chain carries TRBV18 and TRBJ2-7; 7 bases match TRBD1. J lost 3 bases, V lost 3 bases, and 2 bases had no gene match. The CDR3 sequence is 13 residues long. Germline CDR1 is KGHSH and CDR2 is LQKENI. This CDR3 is CASSPQGDYEQYF. The CDR3 nucleotides are TGTGCCAGCTCACCCCAGGGGGACTACGAGCAGTACTTC.

The V gene is TRBV25-1, the J gene TRBJ1-1; D gene ambiguous. The germline V gene encodes CDR1 MGHDK and CDR2 SYGVNS. This CDR3 contains 14 residues. The germline V and J ends were trimmed by 4 bases and 4 bases, with 13 bases remaining between them. The CDR3 DNA sequence: TGTGCCAGCAGTGGGGGATTTGAGGGCACTGAAGCTTTCTTT. The encoded protein is CASSGGFEGTEAFF.

This chain links TRBV19 with TRBJ2-3; TRBD2 matches 9 bases. V was pared by 4 bases and J by 3 bases, with 2 bases of the junction left unmatched. The CDR3 consists of 14 residues. Germline V gene lookup returns CDR1 LNHDA and CDR2 SQIVND (reference sequence). In DNA form, the CDR3 reads TGTGCCAGTAGTAGCGGGAGGGGGACAGATACGCAGTATTTT. It is translated as CASSSGRGTDTQYF.

The rearrangement uses TRBV5-5 and TRBJ2-3; TRBD2 matches 8 bases. Germline V gene lookup returns CDR1 SGHKS and CDR2 YYEKEE (reference sequence). The length of the CDR3 is 20 residues. J was trimmed by 0 bases and V by 4 bases; bases with no gene match: 19. The CDR3 DNA sequence: TGTGCCAGCAGCCCTCGGGGGGGCATGGGACTAACCTACAGCACAGATACGCAGTATTTT. This translates into CASSPRGGMGLTYSTDTQYF. Full variable domain (remainder filled in from reference TRBV5-5 and TRBJ2-3): DAGVTQSPTHLIKTRGQQVTLRCSPISGHKSVSWYQQVLGQGPQFIFQYYEKEERGRGNFPDRFSARQFPNYSSELNVNALLLGDSALYLCASSPRGGMGLTYSTDTQYFGPGTRLTVL.

The V and J genes are TRBV4-2 and TRBJ2-5; D remains unclear. CDR3 length: 13 amino acids. The V and J ends lost 4 bases and 3 bases respectively, with 9 bases between them. Looked up from germline, CDR1 is LGHNA and CDR2 is YNFKEQ. Here the CDR3 reads CASSRSQEETQYF. The CDR3 coding sequence is TGTGCCAGCAGCCGCTCACAAGAAGAGACCCAGTACTTC.

This chain uses TRBV6-5 with TRBJ2-3; 10 bases fit TRBD2. The germline V gene encodes CDR1 MNHEY and CDR2 SVGAGI. V lost 6 bases to trimming and J lost 2 bases; unmatched junction nucleotides: 5. The CDR3 covers 15 residues. The CDR3 DNA is TGTGCCAGCAGACCGACTAGCGGGTACACAGATACGCAGTATTTT. Its protein product is CASRPTSGYTDTQYF.

V usage is TRBV7-9 and J usage is TRBJ1-4; a weak D match, TRBD1 (5 bases). Trimming shortened V by 1 base and J by 3 bases, and 12 bases separated the two germline ends. This CDR3 spans 16 amino acids. The germline V gene has CDR1 SEHNR and CDR2 FQNEAQ (reference sequence). The CDR3 region has the DNA TGTGCCAGCAGCTTAGGCATCGGGGGAGCTAATGAAAAACTGTTTTTT. Translation gives CASSLGIGGANEKLFF.

The V and J genes are TRBV19 and TRBJ1-2, with 8 bases identical to TRBD1. Germline assignment: CDR1 LNHDA and CDR2 SQIVND (reference sequence). Trimming cost V 5 bases and J 4 bases; bases outside gene matches: 9. The CDR3 covers 15 residues. CDR3 nucleotides: TGTGCCAGTAGTGAACAGGGGGGAGGGGGCTATGGCTACACCTTC. Amino acid sequence: CASSEQGGGGYGYTF.

This clone was observed once. V and J are TRBV2 and TRBJ1-2; D not resolved. Between the trimmed V and J ends, which lost 8 bases and 0 bases, there was a span of 16 bases. Germline lookup yields CDR1 SNHLY and CDR2 FYNNEI. The CDR3 has 15 amino acids. The CDR3 DNA is TGTGCCAGCGTCGCCCGTCGGGAGACTAACTATGGCTACACCTTC. This sequence encodes CASVARRETNYGYTF.

The chain carries TRBV2 and TRBJ2-3; D remains ambiguous. V was shortened by 7 bases and J by 3 bases, with 14 bases between the two germline ends. CDR3 length: 14 residues. Germline CDR1 is SNHLY and CDR2 is FYNNEI. CDR3 in DNA: TGTGCCAGCAATGGTTTAGCTCTTACAGATACGCAGTATTTT. Protein: CASNGLALTDTQYF.

The genes are TRBV28 and TRBJ2-3, with 7 bases aligning to TRBD2. Germline CDR1 reads MDHEN; CDR2 reads SYDVKM. This CDR3 region has 15 residues. The V and J ends lost 5 bases and 5 bases, in that order; junction bases with no gene match: 10. The CDR3: CASSPERDYLDTQYF. The CDR3 DNA follows: TGTGCCAGCAGTCCCGAGCGGGATTACCTAGATACGCAGTATTTT. The full variable domain, completed using reference TRBV28 and TRBJ2-3, is DVKVTQSSRYLVKRTGEKVFLECVQDMDHENMFWYRQDPGLGLRLIYFSYDVKMKEKGDIPEGYSVSREKKERFSLILESASTNQTSMYLCASSPERDYLDTQYFGPGTRLTVL.

The V gene is TRBV5-4, the J gene TRBJ2-3, with 7 bases that match TRBD1. The CDR3 has 15 residues. Losses at the gene ends were 4 bases for V and 4 bases for J; bases not matched to a gene: 9. Per germline, CDR1 SGHNT and CDR2 YYREEE (reference sequence). The DNA of the CDR3 is TGTGCCAGCAGCAAACTTTATCAGGGGGCAGATACGCAGTATTTT. It is translated as CASSKLYQGADTQYF.